The clone carrying this TCR beta chain was counted ten times or more. Its antigen is not identified. Per the original methods: A classifier for distant metastasis in papillary thyroid cancer was constructed using CDR3 differences observed across clinicopathological groups. TCRdb reassembled clones from the PCR reads with MiXCR. These V and J calls originate from TCRdb's pipeline instead of the authors' own analysis. Of 65,000 to 70,000 clones in the sample, approximately 15% are singletons; the top ten hold approximately 6.1%. The sample originates from a study of metastatic and nonmetastatic thyroid tumors. Whole-study context: Malignant thyroid and benign thyroid patients provided blood and tumor or nodule tissue whose repertoires were compared.

Study findings and constraints: TCR beta diversity was reportedly significantly higher in malignant thyroid tumors than benign nodules, in blood and tumor.

No patient received treatment before thyroid surgery. The source material was blood. The receptor's source is a male donor with papillary thyroid cancer or a benign thyroid nodule (not recorded which). Some clones in this sample may be carry-over from other donors' samples.

The CDR3 DNA reads TGTGCCTGCATAGGGGAAGCTAATTACGAGCAGTACTTC. It yields the protein CACIGEANYEQYF. The chain couples TRBV30 to TRBJ2-7, with D possibly matching TRBD1 (5 bases). This CDR3 region has 13 residues. Germline V gene sequence: CDR1 GTSNPN, CDR2 SVGIG (reference sequence). The germline V and J ends were trimmed by 6 bases and 4 bases, with 16 bases remaining between them.